This passage covers 20 T cell receptor beta chains from one sample sequenced in a study of blood T cell repertoires in COVID-19. This table comes from immunoSEQ multiplex PCR, and its TCRdb copy is limited to in-frame clones, with some not included. The sample holds 100,000 or so clones, nearly 90% seen once. The sample was peripheral blood. These receptors all stem from a woman aged 55-69 years with acute or convalescent COVID-19.

This clone was detected a few times. The chain uses TRBV28 and TRBJ1-1; possible D gene TRBD1, 5 bases. The CDR3 is 12 residues long. CDR1 is MDHEN and CDR2 is SYDVKM in the germline V gene. With 0 bases removed from V and 11 bases from J, the gap between germline ends came to 10 bases. The CDR3, as DNA: TGTGCCAGCAGTTTATGGGGGGGGTACGCTTTCTTT. Residues: CASSLWGGYAFF.

Here the CDR3 DNA reads TGTGCCAGCAGTTACTCCGACGGGAGCCCCTACAATGAGCAGTTCTTC. It codes for CASSYSDGSPYNEQFF. The rearrangement links TRBV6-5 to TRBJ2-1; weak D call: TRBD2 (6 bases). V was pared by 0 bases and J by 2 bases, with 11 bases between. CDR1 is MNHEY and CDR2 is SVGAGI in the germline V gene. The CDR3 spans 16 residues.

The gene calls are TRBV21-1 and TRBJ2-1; the D segment call TRBD2 is taken from the table without a DNA check. TRBV21-1 is recorded as a pseudogene. This CDR3 region has 17 residues. CDR3 protein: CASSKAFVVEVHNEQFF. The CDR3 DNA is TGTGCCAGCAGCAAAGCTTTCGTTGTAGAGGTTCACAATGAGCAGTTCTTC.

The chain recombines TRBV7-3 with TRBJ2-3; possibly TRBD2 for D (7 bases). With 2 bases removed from V and 5 bases from J, the gap between germline ends came to 14 bases. The CDR3 loop spans 15 amino acids. Germline CDR1 reads SGHTA; CDR2 reads FQGTGA. CDR3 residues: CASSLGGARLDTQYF. CDR3 sequence (DNA): TGTGCCAGCAGCTTAGGGGGGGCTCGGTTAGATACGCAGTATTTT.

This clone was detected once. The J gene is TRBJ2-1, the V gene TRBV7-2, with 15 positions matching TRBD2. V shed 2 bases, J shed 6 bases, and the junction held 8 bases outside the gene matches. This CDR3 comprises 18 residues. CDR1 and CDR2 (germline): SGHTA, FQGNSA. CDR3 DNA: TGTGCCAGCAGCTTAACGGGCGGGACTAGCGGGAGGTTCAATGAGCAGTTCTTC. It specifies CASSLTGGTSGRFNEQFF.

CDR3 bases: TGTGCCAGCAGTGGAGGGGAAGGGGGCCTCTACAATGAGCAGTTCTTC. Amino acid sequence: CASSGGEGGLYNEQFF. The rearrangement links TRBV2 to TRBJ2-1, with 7 bases identical to TRBD1. Trimming cost V 4 bases and J 3 bases; bases outside gene matches: 9. Per the germline V gene, CDR1 is SNHLY and CDR2 is FYNNEI. The CDR3 covers 16 residues. Drawing the rest from reference TRBV2 and TRBJ2-1, the complete variable domain is EPEVTQTPSHQVTQMGQEVILRCVPISNHLYFYWYRQILGQKVEFLVSFYNNEISEKSEIFDDQFSVERPDGSNFTLKIRSTKLEDSAMYFCASSGGEGGLYNEQFFGPGTRLTVL.

The chain is built from TRBV2 and TRBJ2-5; D gene unclear. The germline gives CDR1 SNHLY, CDR2 FYNNEI. This CDR3 is built from 11 residues. V lost 4 bases to trimming and J lost 5 bases, with 5 bases between them. Here the CDR3 DNA reads TGTGCCAGCAGTGTAGTGGAGACCCAGTACTTC. Protein product: CASSVVETQYF. The full variable domain, its missing parts supplied by reference TRBV2 and TRBJ2-5, is EPEVTQTPSHQVTQMGQEVILRCVPISNHLYFYWYRQILGQKVEFLVSFYNNEISEKSEIFDDQFSVERPDGSNFTLKIRSTKLEDSAMYFCASSVVETQYFGPGTRLLVL.

The chain recombines TRBV10-3 with TRBJ1-3; D remains unclear. The CDR3 extends over 16 amino acids. The V and J ends lost 5 bases and 0 bases respectively, with 14 bases between them. Per germline, CDR1 ENHRY and CDR2 SYGVKD. Written as DNA, the CDR3 is TGTGCCATCAGTCTTTGGAGGGAGAGCTCTGGAAACACCATATATTTT. This encodes CAISLWRESSGNTIYF.

The J gene is TRBJ2-1, the V gene TRBV5-1; TRBD1 agrees at 7 bases. The V gene's germline CDR1 is SGHRS and CDR2 YFSETQ. Trimming removed 2 bases from V and 6 bases from J; junction bases left unmatched: 5. This CDR3 spans 14 amino acids. This chain's CDR3 is CASSFGQEANEQFF. CDR3 nucleotides: TGCGCCAGCAGCTTTGGACAGGAGGCCAATGAGCAGTTCTTC.

V gene TRBV10-2 combines with J gene TRBJ1-1; D perhaps matches TRBD1 (6 bases). The V gene lost 7 bases and the J gene lost 5 bases, with 11 bases spanning the gap. This CDR3 region has 12 residues. Germline-derived CDR1 and CDR2 are WSHSY and SAAADI. In DNA, the CDR3 is TGCGCCAGCACAGGGGCCGGGACTGAAGCTTTCTTT. Translation: CASTGAGTEAFF.

This clone came up a few times. The chain uses TRBV18 and TRBJ2-1; 7 nucleotides align to TRBD2. Losses at the gene ends were 2 bases for V and 8 bases for J; bases not matched to a gene: 6. Per the germline V gene, CDR1 is KGHSH and CDR2 is LQKENI. This CDR3 is built from 14 residues. Written as DNA, the CDR3 is TGTGCCAGCTCACCAGGGGGGGAGTTCGATGAGCAGTTCTTC. It yields the protein CASSPGGEFDEQFF.

This rearrangement joins TRBV28 to TRBJ1-2; 9 bases agree with TRBD1. CDR3 length: 14 residues. CDR1 and CDR2 (germline): MDHEN, SYDVKM. V gave up 6 bases and J gave up 8 bases; unmatched junction bases: 10. This CDR3 is CASRTTGGVGGYTF. The CDR3 nucleotides read TGTGCCAGCAGGACTACAGGGGGCGTTGGCGGCTACACCTTC.

The genes are TRBV27 and TRBJ2-1, with 9 bases fitting TRBD2. Germline-derived CDR1 and CDR2 are MNHEY and SMNVEV (reference sequence). The CDR3 spans 14 residues. Germline trimming cut 8 bases from V and 9 bases from J; bases unmatched to any gene: 11. This CDR3 reads CASGRPSGNVEQFF. Here the CDR3 DNA reads TGTGCCAGCGGCCGGCCTAGCGGGAACGTTGAGCAGTTCTTC.

The chain carries TRBV2 and TRBJ1-1; D remains ambiguous. V dropped 1 base and J dropped 1 base, with 19 bases sitting between them. Germline loops: CDR1 SNHLY, CDR2 FYNNEI. This CDR3 has 18 amino acids. Here the CDR3 reads CASSEGILLRARNTEAFF. The CDR3, as DNA: TGTGCCAGCAGTGAAGGGATCCTTTTGAGGGCGAGGAACACTGAAGCTTTCTTT.

In its sample, this clone was seen once. The V call is TRBV3-1 (or the pseudogene TRBV3-2), the J call TRBJ2-2; 10 bases are shared with TRBD1. Germline CDR1 reads LGHDT; CDR2 reads YNNKEL (reference sequence). V shed 0 bases and J 5 bases; nucleotides not matched to a gene: 6. This CDR3 spans 17 amino acids. The CDR3 region has the DNA TGTGCCAGCAGCCAAGAGATTGGACAGGGGGGGACCGGGGAGCTGTTTTTT. Translation gives CASSQEIGQGGTGELFF.

The CDR3 DNA reads as TGCGCCAGCAGTTCCTACTACGGAGCCGAGCAGTTCTTC. This gives the protein CASSSYYGAEQFF. The V and J genes are TRBV10-1 and TRBJ2-1; D is ambiguous. Trimming took 5 bases from V and 10 from J, leaving 15 bases between them. The CDR3 covers 13 residues. CDR1 and CDR2 (germline): WNHNN, SYGVQD (reference sequence).

The chain employs TRBV27 and TRBJ2-2, with 7 nucleotides matching TRBD1. CDR1 is MNHEY and CDR2 is SMNVEV in the germline V gene (reference sequence). V lost 6 bases to trimming and J lost 6 bases; unmatched junction nucleotides: 7. The CDR3 sequence is 14 residues long. The CDR3 loop is CASRTGFNPGELFF. CDR3 in DNA: TGTGCCAGCAGGACAGGGTTTAATCCCGGGGAGCTGTTTTTT.

The V gene is TRBV6-5, the J gene TRBJ2-3, with 9 bases identical to TRBD2. This CDR3 spans 14 amino acids. Germline-derived CDR1 and CDR2 are MNHEY and SVGAGI. Trimming took 5 bases from V and 5 from J; bases not matched to a gene: 5. The CDR3 coding sequence is TGTGCCAGCAGTAGATTAGCGGGAGTAGATACGCAGTATTTT. This codes for CASSRLAGVDTQYF.

The chain links TRBV28 to TRBJ2-3; D not certain. The CDR3 extends over 14 amino acids. In germline, CDR1 is MDHEN, CDR2 SYDVKM. Trimming left V 2 bases short and J 5 bases short, with 11 bases between. The CDR3 loop is CASSLPAAVDTQYF. The CDR3 DNA reads as TGTGCCAGCAGTTTACCGGCGGCCGTAGATACGCAGTATTTT.

The chain is built from TRBV3-1 (or the pseudogene TRBV3-2) and TRBJ2-1, with no clear D. CDR3 length: 15 residues. V was cut by 2 bases and J by 0 bases, with 8 bases left in between. Germline V gives CDR1 LGHDT, CDR2 YNNKEL (reference sequence). This CDR3 reads CASSQILNSYNEQFF. CDR3 DNA: TGTGCCAGCAGCCAAATCCTAAACTCCTACAATGAGCAGTTCTTC.